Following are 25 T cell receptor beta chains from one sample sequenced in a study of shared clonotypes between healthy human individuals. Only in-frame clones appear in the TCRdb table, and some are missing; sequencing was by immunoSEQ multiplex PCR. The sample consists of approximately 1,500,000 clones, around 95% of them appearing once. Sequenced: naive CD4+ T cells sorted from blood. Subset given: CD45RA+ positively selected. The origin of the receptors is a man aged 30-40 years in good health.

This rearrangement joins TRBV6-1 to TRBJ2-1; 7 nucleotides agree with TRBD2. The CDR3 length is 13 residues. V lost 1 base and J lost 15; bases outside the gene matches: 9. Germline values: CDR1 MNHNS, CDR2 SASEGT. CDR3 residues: CASSEEMGGEGFF. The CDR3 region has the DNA TGTGCCAGCAGTGAAGAAATGGGCGGGGAGGGGTTCTTC.

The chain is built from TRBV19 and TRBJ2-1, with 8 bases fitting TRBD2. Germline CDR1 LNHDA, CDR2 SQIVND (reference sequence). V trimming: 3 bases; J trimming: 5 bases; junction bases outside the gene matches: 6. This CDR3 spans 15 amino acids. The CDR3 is CASSIVSGDHNEQFF. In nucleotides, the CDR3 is TGTGCCAGTAGTATCGTTAGCGGGGACCACAATGAGCAGTTCTTC.

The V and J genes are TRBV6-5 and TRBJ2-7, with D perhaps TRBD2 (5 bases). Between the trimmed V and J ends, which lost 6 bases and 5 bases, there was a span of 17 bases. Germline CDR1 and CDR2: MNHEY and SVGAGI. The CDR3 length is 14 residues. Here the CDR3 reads CASSQLGKRNEQYF. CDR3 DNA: TGTGCCAGCAGCCAACTAGGAAAACGGAACGAGCAGTACTTC.

CDR3 in DNA: TGTGCCATCAGTGAGCCGGGACAGGGTTTGAGCGAGCAGTACTTC. It encodes CAISEPGQGLSEQYF. This chain joins TRBV10-3 and TRBJ2-7; TRBD1 matches 9 bases. CDR3 length: 15 residues. Germline CDR1 ENHRY, CDR2 SYGVKD. V lost 2 bases and J lost 6; bases outside the gene matches: 8.

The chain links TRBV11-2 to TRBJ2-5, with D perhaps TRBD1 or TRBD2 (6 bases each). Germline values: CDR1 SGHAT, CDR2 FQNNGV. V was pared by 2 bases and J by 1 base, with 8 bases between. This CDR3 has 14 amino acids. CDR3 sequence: CASSLRGAQETQYF. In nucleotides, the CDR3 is TGTGCCAGCAGCTTAAGGGGGGCCCAAGAGACCCAGTACTTC.

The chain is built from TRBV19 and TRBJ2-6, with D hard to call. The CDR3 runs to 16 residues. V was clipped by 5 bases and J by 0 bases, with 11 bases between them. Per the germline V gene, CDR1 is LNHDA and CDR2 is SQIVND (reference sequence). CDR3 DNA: TGTGCCAGTAGTCAGTTCCTGAGCTCTGGGGCCAACGTCCTGACTTTC. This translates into CASSQFLSSGANVLTF. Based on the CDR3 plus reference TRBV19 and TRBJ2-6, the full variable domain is DGGITQSPKYLFRKEGQNVTLSCEQNLNHDAMYWYRQDPGQGLRLIYYSQIVNDFQKGDIAEGYSVSREKKESFPLTVTSAQKNPTAFYLCASSQFLSSGANVLTFGAGSRLTVL.

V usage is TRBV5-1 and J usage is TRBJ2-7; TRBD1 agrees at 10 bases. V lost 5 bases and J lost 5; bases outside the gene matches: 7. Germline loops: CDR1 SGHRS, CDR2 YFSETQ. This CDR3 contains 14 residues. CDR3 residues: CASSGQGVFDEQYF. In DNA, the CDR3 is TGCGCCAGCAGTGGACAGGGGGTTTTCGACGAGCAGTACTTC.

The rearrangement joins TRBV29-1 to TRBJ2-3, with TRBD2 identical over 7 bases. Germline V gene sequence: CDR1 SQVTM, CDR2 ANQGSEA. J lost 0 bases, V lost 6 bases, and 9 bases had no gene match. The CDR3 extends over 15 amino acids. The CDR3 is CSVLQLAISTDTQYF. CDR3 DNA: TGCAGCGTGTTACAACTAGCGATCAGCACAGATACGCAGTATTTT.

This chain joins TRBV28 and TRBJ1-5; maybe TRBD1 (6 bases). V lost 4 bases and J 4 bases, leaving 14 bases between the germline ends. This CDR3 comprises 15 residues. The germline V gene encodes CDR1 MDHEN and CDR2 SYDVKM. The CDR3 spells CASSYTGTTNQPQHF. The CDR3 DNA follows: TGTGCCAGCAGTTACACCGGGACAACAAATCAGCCCCAGCATTTT.

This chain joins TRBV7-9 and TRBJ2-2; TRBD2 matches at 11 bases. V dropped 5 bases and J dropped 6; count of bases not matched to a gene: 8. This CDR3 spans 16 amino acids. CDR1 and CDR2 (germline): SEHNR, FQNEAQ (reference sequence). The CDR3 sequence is CASSRILAGASGELFF. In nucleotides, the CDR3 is TGTGCCAGCAGCCGCATACTAGCGGGAGCGTCCGGGGAGCTGTTTTTT.

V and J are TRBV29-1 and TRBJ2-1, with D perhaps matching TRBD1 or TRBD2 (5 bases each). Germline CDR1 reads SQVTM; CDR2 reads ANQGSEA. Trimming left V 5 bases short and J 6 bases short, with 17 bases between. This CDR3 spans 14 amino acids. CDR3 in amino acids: CSVRGVLGPNEQFF. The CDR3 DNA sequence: TGCAGCGTTCGAGGGGTTTTAGGGCCCAATGAGCAGTTCTTC.

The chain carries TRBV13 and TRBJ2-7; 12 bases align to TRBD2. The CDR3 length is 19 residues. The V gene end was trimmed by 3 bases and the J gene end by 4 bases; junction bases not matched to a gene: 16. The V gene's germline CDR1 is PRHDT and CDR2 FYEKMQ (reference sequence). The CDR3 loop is CASSFHQTRLAGVGYEQYF. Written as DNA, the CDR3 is TGTGCCAGCAGCTTTCACCAAACGAGACTAGCGGGAGTGGGGTACGAGCAGTACTTC.

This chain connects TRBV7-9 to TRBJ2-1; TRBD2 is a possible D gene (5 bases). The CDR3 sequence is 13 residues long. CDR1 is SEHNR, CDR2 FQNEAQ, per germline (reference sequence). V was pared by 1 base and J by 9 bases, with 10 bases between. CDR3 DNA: TGTGCCAGCAGCTTAGAGGTAGCGAGTGAGCAGTTCTTC. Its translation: CASSLEVASEQFF.

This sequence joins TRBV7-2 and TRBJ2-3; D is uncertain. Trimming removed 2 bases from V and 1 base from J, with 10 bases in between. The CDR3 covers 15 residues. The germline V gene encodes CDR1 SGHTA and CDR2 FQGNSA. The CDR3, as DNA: TGTGCCAGCAGCTTACGAGCCAGCGGCACAGATACGCAGTATTTT. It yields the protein CASSLRASGTDTQYF.

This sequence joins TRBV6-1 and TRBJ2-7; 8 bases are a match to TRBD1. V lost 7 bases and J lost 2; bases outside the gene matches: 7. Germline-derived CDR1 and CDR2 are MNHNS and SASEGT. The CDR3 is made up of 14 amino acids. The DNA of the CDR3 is TGTGCCAGCAATCAGGACAGGGCAACCTACGAGCAGTACTTC. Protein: CASNQDRATYEQYF.

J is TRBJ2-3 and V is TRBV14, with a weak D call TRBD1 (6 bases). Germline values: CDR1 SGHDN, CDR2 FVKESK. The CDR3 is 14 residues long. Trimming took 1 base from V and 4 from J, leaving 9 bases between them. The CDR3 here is CASSQAGAADTQYF. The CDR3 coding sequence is TGTGCCAGCAGCCAAGCAGGGGCGGCAGATACGCAGTATTTT. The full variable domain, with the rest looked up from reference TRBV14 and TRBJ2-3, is EAGVTQFPSHSVIEKGQTVTLRCDPISGHDNLYWYRRVMGKEIKFLLHFVKESKQDESGMPNNRFLAERTGGTYSTLKVQPAELEDSGVYFCASSQAGAADTQYFGPGTRLTVL.

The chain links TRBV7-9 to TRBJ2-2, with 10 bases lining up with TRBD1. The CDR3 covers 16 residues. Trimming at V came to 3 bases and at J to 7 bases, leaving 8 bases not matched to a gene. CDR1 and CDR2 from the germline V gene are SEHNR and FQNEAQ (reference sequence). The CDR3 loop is CASSFTGQGKGGELFF. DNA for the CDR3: TGTGCCAGCAGCTTCACGGGACAGGGGAAGGGCGGGGAGCTGTTTTTT.

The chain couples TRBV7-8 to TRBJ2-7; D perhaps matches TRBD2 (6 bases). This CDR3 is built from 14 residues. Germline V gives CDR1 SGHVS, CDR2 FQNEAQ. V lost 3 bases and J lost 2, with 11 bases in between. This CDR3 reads CASSFGTAAYEQYF. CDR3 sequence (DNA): TGTGCCAGCAGCTTCGGGACTGCCGCCTACGAGCAGTACTTC.

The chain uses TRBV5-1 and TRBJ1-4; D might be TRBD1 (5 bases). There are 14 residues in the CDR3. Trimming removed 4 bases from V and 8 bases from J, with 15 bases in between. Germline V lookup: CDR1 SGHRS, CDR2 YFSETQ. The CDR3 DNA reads TGCGCCAGCAGCCCGCCGGGACTCTCAGAAAAACTGTTTTTT. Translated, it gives CASSPPGLSEKLFF.

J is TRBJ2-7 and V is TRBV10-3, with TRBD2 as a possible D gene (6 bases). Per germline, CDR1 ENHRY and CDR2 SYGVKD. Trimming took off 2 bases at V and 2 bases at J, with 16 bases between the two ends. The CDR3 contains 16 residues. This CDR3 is CAISEGLRGNPYEQYF. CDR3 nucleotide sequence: TGTGCCATCAGTGAGGGATTACGCGGGAACCCCTACGAGCAGTACTTC.

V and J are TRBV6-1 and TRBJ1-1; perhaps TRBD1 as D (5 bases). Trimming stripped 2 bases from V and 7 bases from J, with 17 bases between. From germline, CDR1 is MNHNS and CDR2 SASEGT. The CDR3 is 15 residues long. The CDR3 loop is CASSERRGTGDEAFF. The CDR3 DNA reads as TGTGCCAGCAGTGAACGGCGCGGGACGGGAGATGAAGCTTTCTTT.

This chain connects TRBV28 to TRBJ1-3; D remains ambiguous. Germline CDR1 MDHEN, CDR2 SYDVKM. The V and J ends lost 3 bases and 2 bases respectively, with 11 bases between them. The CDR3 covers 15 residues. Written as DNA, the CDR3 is TGTGCCAGCAGTTTCGGCGGCCCTACTGGAAACACCATATATTTT. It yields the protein CASSFGGPTGNTIYF.

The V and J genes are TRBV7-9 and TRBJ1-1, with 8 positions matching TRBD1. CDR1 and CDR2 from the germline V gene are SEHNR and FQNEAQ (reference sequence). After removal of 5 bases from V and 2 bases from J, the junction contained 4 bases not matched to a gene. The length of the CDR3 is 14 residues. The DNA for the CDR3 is TGTGCCAGCAGCCAGGGACAGGATAACACTGAAGCTTTCTTT. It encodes CASSQGQDNTEAFF.

For the CDR3, the DNA is TGTGCCAGTAGTATAAGGGGGACTAGCGGGAGCACAGATACGCAGTATTTT. It translates to CASSIRGTSGSTDTQYF. J is TRBJ2-3 and V is TRBV19, with 12 bases aligning to TRBD2. Germline CDR1 LNHDA, CDR2 SQIVND (reference sequence). V trimming: 2 bases; J trimming: 0 bases; junction bases outside the gene matches: 3. CDR3 length equals 17 residues.

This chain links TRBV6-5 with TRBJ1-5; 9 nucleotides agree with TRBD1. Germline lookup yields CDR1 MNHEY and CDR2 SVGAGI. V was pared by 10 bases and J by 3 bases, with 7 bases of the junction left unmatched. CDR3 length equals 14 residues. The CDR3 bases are TGTGCCACTGCCGGGACAGGGAACAATCAGCCCCAGCATTTT. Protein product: CATAGTGNNQPQHF.